These 24 T cell receptor beta chains were sequenced from one sample in a study of vaccination and CD4 T cells after COVID-19. The Oncomine TCR Beta short-read assay sequenced DNA from cultured CD4+ T cells. Each CDR3 protein is one row after TCRdb ran MiXCR on the PCR reads. The table has about 10,000 distinct CDR3 sequences, 25% to 35% seen once. Antigens for these TCRs are unknown. Specified treatment: approximately 10-day PBMC culture with coronavirus spike peptide pools or control peptides (ViraFEST assay). The sample consisted of CD4+ T cells from blood, cultured in vitro, taken after SARS-CoV-2 vaccination. These receptor sequences come from a human donor who had recovered from COVID-19.

The V gene is TRBV12-3 or TRBV12-4, the J gene TRBJ1-3, with a weak D call TRBD1 (6 bases). CDR3 size: 14 residues. The V end was cut by 4 bases, the J end by 11 bases, with 18 bases between. The DNA for the CDR3 is TGTGCCAGCAGTTCCCAACAGGGTCCCCAGGCCATATATTTT. Translating it yields CASSSQQGPQAIYF.

A few counts support this clonotype. J is TRBJ1-5 and V is TRBV19, with no clear D. The germline V and J ends were trimmed by 2 bases and 8 bases, with 13 bases remaining between them. CDR1 is LNHDA and CDR2 is SQIVND in the germline V gene (reference sequence). The CDR3 totals 14 residues. CDR3 protein: CASSIRKIIEPQHF. CDR3 DNA: TGTGCCAGTAGTATAAGGAAGATTATAGAGCCCCAGCATTTT.

This clonotype occurred a few times. The chain employs TRBV6-2 or TRBV6-3 and TRBJ1-1, with D perhaps TRBD1 (6 bases). CDR1 is MNHEY, CDR2 SVGEGT, per germline. V shed 6 bases and J shed 4 bases, with 15 bases lying between them. The CDR3 runs to 14 residues. CDR3 nucleotides: TGTGCCAGCAGGAGGGGGGGGGGAGGCACTGAAGCTTTCTTT. It translates to CASRRGGGGTEAFF.

This chain uses TRBV20-1 with TRBJ2-1; weak D call: TRBD2 (7 bases). This CDR3 contains 14 residues. CDR1 and CDR2 from the germline V gene are DFQATT and SNEGSKA (reference sequence). The CDR3 region has the DNA TGCAGGGGGGGGCCTGGGGGAATGAACAATGAGCAGTTCTTC. Translation gives CRGGPGGMNNEQFF.

This clonotype was recorded only once. The V gene is TRBV4-2, the J gene TRBJ1-5, with D possibly TRBD1 on 5 matching bases. The CDR3 is made up of 15 amino acids. Trimming cost V 0 bases and J 5 bases, with 11 bases left between them. Germline-derived CDR1 and CDR2 are LGHNA and YNFKEQ. This CDR3 is CASSQEWDGYQPQHF. The CDR3 coding sequence is TGTGCCAGCAGCCAAGAATGGGACGGCTATCAGCCCCAGCATTTT.

This clonotype was observed a few times. V gene TRBV7-8 combines with J gene TRBJ2-7, with 8 bases that match TRBD2. The CDR3 runs 16 residues. Germline-derived CDR1 and CDR2 are SGHVS and FQNEAQ. J lost 2 bases, V lost 0 bases, and 6 bases had no gene match. The CDR3 protein is CASSLAGTRKTYEQYF. CDR3 bases: TGTGCCAGCAGCTTAGCCGGGACTAGAAAAACCTACGAGCAGTACTTC.

This chain links TRBV12-3 or TRBV12-4 with TRBJ2-7; D unresolved. Trimming cost V 3 bases and J 5 bases, with 14 bases left between them. The CDR3 runs 14 residues. For the CDR3, the DNA is TGTGCCAGCAGTTTGACCGCCACGTTCCACGAGCAGTACTTC. This gives the protein CASSLTATFHEQYF.

V gene TRBV6-2 or TRBV6-3 combines with J gene TRBJ1-5; 8 positions match TRBD1. Germline CDR1 reads MNHEY; CDR2 reads SVGEGT. J gave up 3 bases and V 6 bases, and 7 bases lay outside the gene matches. The CDR3 has 15 residues. The CDR3, as DNA: TGTGCCAGCAGACAACCGGGACAGGCCAATCAGCCCCAGCATTTT. Translated: CASRQPGQANQPQHF.

The chain links TRBV4-3 to TRBJ2-1, with TRBD1 identical over 7 bases. Germline V gene data show CDR1 as LGHNA and CDR2 as YSLEER. This CDR3 is 13 amino acids long. Germline trimming cut 0 bases from V and 12 bases from J; bases unmatched to any gene: 5. This chain's CDR3 is CASSQDLNRGQFF. The DNA for the CDR3 is TGCGCCAGCAGCCAAGACCTGAACAGGGGGCAGTTCTTC.

This clonotype was detected only a few times. The chain links TRBV4-2 to TRBJ2-2; 9 nucleotides align to TRBD2. The CDR3 extends over 16 amino acids. CDR1 and CDR2 (germline): LGHNA, YNFKEQ. V shed 1 base and J 7 bases; nucleotides not matched to a gene: 7. CDR3 DNA: TGTGCCAGCAGCCAAGTTAGCGGGAGCGGAGGCGGGGAGCTGTTTTTT. This translates into CASSQVSGSGGGELFF.

This clonotype showed up just a few times. This chain links TRBV7-2 with TRBJ1-5; the match to TRBD1 covers 11 bases. CDR3 length: 15 amino acids. Unmatched junction bases numbered 2, after V lost 3 bases and J lost 4 bases. The germline V gene encodes CDR1 SGHTA and CDR2 FQGNSA. The CDR3 DNA reads TGTGCCAGCAGCTTTGGGGACAGGGGGAATCAGCCCCAGCATTTT. Amino acid sequence: CASSFGDRGNQPQHF. The full variable domain, in which reference TRBV7-2 and TRBJ1-5 provide the parts outside the CDR3, is GAGVSQSPSNKVTEKGKDVELRCDPISGHTALYWYRQSLGQGLEFLIYFQGNSAPDKSGLPSDRFSAERTGGSVSTLTIQRTQQEDSAVYLCASSFGDRGNQPQHFGDGTRLSIL.

The rearrangement links TRBV5-4 to TRBJ2-5; 8 positions match TRBD2. Germline loops: CDR1 SGHNT, CDR2 YYREEE (reference sequence). After removal of 3 bases from V and 2 bases from J, the junction contained 9 bases not matched to a gene. The CDR3 spans 16 residues. Here the CDR3 reads CASSYPSGREQETQYF. The CDR3 DNA sequence: TGTGCCAGCAGCTATCCCAGCGGGAGAGAACAAGAGACCCAGTACTTC.

This clonotype was counted only a few times. The V and J genes are TRBV20-1 and TRBJ1-6; D might be TRBD1 (6 bases). V dropped 0 bases and J dropped 9 bases, with 15 bases sitting between them. In germline, CDR1 is DFQATT, CDR2 SNEGSKA (reference sequence). CDR3 length equals 15 residues. The CDR3 loop is CSARDLRGGSSPLHF. Here the CDR3 DNA reads TGCAGTGCTAGAGACCTCAGGGGAGGGAGTTCACCCCTCCACTTT.

The chain uses TRBV28 and TRBJ2-1, with a tentative D call TRBD2 (6 bases). CDR3 size: 13 residues. CDR1 and CDR2 from the germline V gene are MDHEN and SYDVKM. Deletions cut 11 bases from V and 7 bases from J, with 18 bases between. The CDR3 nucleotides read TGTGCCGGGGGGTTCGGGCGGCTGAATGAGCAGTTCTTC. This sequence encodes CAGGFGRLNEQFF.

The V gene is TRBV19, the J gene TRBJ1-1, with 7 nucleotides matching TRBD1. This CDR3 spans 12 amino acids. The germline V gene encodes CDR1 LNHDA and CDR2 SQIVND (reference sequence). J was trimmed by 11 bases and V by 7 bases; bases with no gene match: 10. CDR3 loop: CASNGDSGSAFF. The DNA for the CDR3 is TGTGCCAGTAATGGGGACAGCGGGTCGGCTTTCTTT.

The CDR3 bases are TGTGCCAGTAGTATTTTATCCTTTGGAAAAGATACGCAGTATTTT. As protein: CASSILSFGKDTQYF. V is TRBV19 and J is TRBJ2-3, with no clear D. Trimming pared 3 bases from V and 5 bases from J, leaving 15 bases between. Germline V lookup: CDR1 LNHDA, CDR2 SQIVND (reference sequence). This CDR3 has 15 amino acids.

The CDR3 bases are TGTGCCAGCAGCCCGGGACACTACAATCAGCCCCAGCATTTT. This sequence encodes CASSPGHYNQPQHF. The chain recombines TRBV27 with TRBJ1-5; D possibly corresponds to TRBD1 (6 bases). Germline V gene sequence: CDR1 MNHEY, CDR2 SMNVEV (reference sequence). There are 14 residues in the CDR3. Between the trimmed V and J ends, which lost 6 bases and 3 bases, there was a span of 12 bases.

The chain carries TRBV28 and TRBJ2-7, with 9 bases matching TRBD1. CDR1 is MDHEN, CDR2 SYDVKM, per germline. After removal of 7 bases from V and 2 bases from J, the junction contained 3 bases not matched to a gene. The CDR3 totals 13 residues. The CDR3 is CASIDRGTYEQYF. CDR3 coding DNA: TGTGCCAGCATTGACAGGGGGACCTACGAGCAGTACTTC.

This chain connects TRBV6-5 to TRBJ1-2; TRBD1 is a possible D gene (6 bases). The CDR3 contains 13 residues. V lost 2 bases and J lost 8, with 12 bases in between. The V gene's germline CDR1 is MNHEY and CDR2 SVGAGI. The CDR3 bases are TGTGCCAGCAGTTACGGGGGGCGGTGGGGCTACACCTTC. As protein: CASSYGGRWGYTF.

The chain combines TRBV5-8 with TRBJ2-5, with a tentative D call TRBD2 (5 bases). The CDR3 is 15 residues long. V shed 3 bases and J shed 0 bases, with 12 bases lying between them. The germline CDR1 and CDR2 sequences are SGHTS and YDEGEE. The CDR3 DNA is TGTGCCAGCAGCTCCGGACTCCAGTACCAAGAGACCCAGTACTTC. Translation: CASSSGLQYQETQYF. Supplemented by reference TRBV5-8 and TRBJ2-5, the full variable domain reads EAGVTQSPTHLIKTRGQQATLRCSPISGHTSVYWYQQALGLGLQFLLWYDEGEERNRGNFPPRFSGRQFPNYSSELNVNALELEDSALYLCASSSGLQYQETQYFGPGTRLLVL.

This clonotype was detected only once. V is TRBV28 and J is TRBJ1-2; D remains unclear. The germline CDR1 and CDR2 sequences are MDHEN and SYDVKM. V shed 6 bases and J shed 2 bases, with 10 bases lying between them. This CDR3 spans 13 amino acids. CDR3 in amino acids: CASRTTENYGYTF. DNA of the CDR3: TGTGCCAGCAGAACAACAGAAAACTATGGCTACACCTTC.

The chain carries TRBV28 and TRBJ2-2; TRBD1 matches 7 bases. CDR3 length: 14 residues. Germline V gives CDR1 MDHEN, CDR2 SYDVKM. Losses at the gene ends were 6 bases for V and 6 bases for J; bases not matched to a gene: 7. DNA for the CDR3: TGTGCCAGCAGGACAGGGTATCGGGCCGGGGAGCTGTTTTTT. It specifies CASRTGYRAGELFF.

The sample holds a few counts of this clonotype. This chain joins TRBV27 and TRBJ2-2; D unresolved. V lost 4 bases and J 6 bases, leaving 9 bases between the germline ends. This CDR3 comprises 13 residues. CDR1 MNHEY and CDR2 SMNVEV come from the germline V gene (reference sequence). The CDR3 DNA reads as TGTGCCAGCAGTTGGGTGGGGTCCGGGGAGCTGTTTTTT. It is translated as CASSWVGSGELFF.

The chain joins TRBV7-8 to TRBJ1-5; perhaps TRBD1 as D (5 bases). Trimming removed 2 bases at V and 6 bases at J, with 8 bases between. This CDR3 comprises 13 residues. CDR1 SGHVS and CDR2 FQNEAQ come from the germline V gene. CDR3: CASSLQGGQPQHF. CDR3 bases: TGTGCCAGCAGCTTACAGGGAGGTCAGCCCCAGCATTTT.